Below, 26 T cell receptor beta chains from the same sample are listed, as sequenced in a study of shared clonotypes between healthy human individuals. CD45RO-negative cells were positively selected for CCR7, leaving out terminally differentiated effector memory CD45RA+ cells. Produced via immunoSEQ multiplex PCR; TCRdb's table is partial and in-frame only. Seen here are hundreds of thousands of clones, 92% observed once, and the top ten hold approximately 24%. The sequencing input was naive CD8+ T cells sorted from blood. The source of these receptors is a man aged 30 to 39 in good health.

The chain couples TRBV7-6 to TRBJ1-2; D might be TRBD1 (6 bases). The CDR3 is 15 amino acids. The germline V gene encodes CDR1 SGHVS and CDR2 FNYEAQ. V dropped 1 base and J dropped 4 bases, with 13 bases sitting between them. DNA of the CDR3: TGTGCCAGCAGCTTAGAGGGGGGCCGGTCCTATGGCTACACCTTC. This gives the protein CASSLEGGRSYGYTF.

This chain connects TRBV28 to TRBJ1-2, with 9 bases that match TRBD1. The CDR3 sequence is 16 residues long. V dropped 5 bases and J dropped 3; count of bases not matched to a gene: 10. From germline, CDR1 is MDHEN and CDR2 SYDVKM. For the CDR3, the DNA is TGTGCCAGCAGTACAGGGGGCGAGTGGATTTACTATGGCTACACCTTC. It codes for CASSTGGEWIYYGYTF.

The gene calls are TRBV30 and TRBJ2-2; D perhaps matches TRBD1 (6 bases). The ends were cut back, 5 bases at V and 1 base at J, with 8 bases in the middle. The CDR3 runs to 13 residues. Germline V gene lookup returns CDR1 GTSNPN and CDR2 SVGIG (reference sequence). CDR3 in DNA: TGTGCCTGGGAGGGGGTGAACACCGGGGAGCTGTTTTTT. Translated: CAWEGVNTGELFF.

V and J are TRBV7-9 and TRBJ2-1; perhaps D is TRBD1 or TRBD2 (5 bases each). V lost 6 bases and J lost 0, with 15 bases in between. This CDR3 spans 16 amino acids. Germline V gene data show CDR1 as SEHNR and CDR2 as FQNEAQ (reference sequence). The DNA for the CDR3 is TGTGCCAGCAGAACGAGGCCAGGGAGCTCCTACAATGAGCAGTTCTTC. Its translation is CASRTRPGSSYNEQFF.

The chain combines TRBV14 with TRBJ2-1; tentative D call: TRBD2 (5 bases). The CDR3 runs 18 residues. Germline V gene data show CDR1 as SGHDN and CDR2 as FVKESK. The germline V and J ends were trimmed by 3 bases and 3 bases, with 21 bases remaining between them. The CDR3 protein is CASSQIRDLPVRYNEQFF. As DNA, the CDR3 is TGTGCCAGCAGCCAGATCCGGGATCTCCCCGTCCGCTACAATGAGCAGTTCTTC.

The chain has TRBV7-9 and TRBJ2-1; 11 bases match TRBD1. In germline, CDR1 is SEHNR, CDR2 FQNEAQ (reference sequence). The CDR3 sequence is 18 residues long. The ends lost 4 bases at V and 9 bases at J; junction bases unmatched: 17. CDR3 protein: CASSWPPTGTGGKGEQFF. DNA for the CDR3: TGTGCCAGCAGCTGGCCCCCAACAGGGACAGGGGGTAAGGGTGAGCAGTTCTTC.

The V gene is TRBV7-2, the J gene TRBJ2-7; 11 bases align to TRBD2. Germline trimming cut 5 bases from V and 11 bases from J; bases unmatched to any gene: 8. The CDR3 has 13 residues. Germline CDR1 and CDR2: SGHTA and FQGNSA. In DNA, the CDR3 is TGTGCCAGCAGCAGCTTACTAGCGGGAGTGGAGTACTTC. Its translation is CASSSLLAGVEYF.

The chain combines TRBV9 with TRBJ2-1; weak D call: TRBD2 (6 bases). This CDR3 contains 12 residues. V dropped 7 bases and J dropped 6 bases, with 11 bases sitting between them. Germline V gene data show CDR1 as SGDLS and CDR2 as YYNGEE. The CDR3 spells CASGGTVNEQFF. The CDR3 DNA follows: TGTGCCAGCGGAGGGACTGTCAATGAGCAGTTCTTC.

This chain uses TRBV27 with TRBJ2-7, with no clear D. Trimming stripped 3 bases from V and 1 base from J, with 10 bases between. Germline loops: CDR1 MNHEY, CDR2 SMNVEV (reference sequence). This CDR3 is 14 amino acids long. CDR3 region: CASSFGPMSYEQYF. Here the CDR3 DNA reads TGTGCCAGCAGTTTTGGGCCGATGTCCTACGAGCAGTACTTC.

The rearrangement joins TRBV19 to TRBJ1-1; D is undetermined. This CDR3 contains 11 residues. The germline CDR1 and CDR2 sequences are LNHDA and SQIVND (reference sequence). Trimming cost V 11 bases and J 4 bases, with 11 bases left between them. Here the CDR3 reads CAVGLGTEAFF. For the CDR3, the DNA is TGTGCCGTGGGGTTGGGCACTGAAGCTTTCTTT.

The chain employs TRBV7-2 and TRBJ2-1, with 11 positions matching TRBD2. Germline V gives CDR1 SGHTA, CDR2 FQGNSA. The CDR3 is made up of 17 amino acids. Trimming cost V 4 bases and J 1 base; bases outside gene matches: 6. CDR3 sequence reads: CASSSIAGGPSYNEQFF. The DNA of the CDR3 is TGTGCCAGCAGCTCCATAGCGGGAGGGCCGTCCTACAATGAGCAGTTCTTC.

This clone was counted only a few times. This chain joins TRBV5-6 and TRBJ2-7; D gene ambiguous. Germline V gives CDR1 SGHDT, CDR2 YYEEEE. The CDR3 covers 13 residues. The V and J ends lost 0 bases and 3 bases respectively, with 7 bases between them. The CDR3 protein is CASSLAMDYEQYF. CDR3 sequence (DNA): TGTGCCAGCAGCTTGGCCATGGACTACGAGCAGTACTTC. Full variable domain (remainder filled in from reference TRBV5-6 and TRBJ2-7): DAGVTQSPTHLIKTRGQQVTLRCSPKSGHDTVSWYQQALGQGPQFIFQYYEEEERQRGNFPDRFSGHQFPNYSSELNVNALLLGDSALYLCASSLAMDYEQYFGPGTRLTVT.

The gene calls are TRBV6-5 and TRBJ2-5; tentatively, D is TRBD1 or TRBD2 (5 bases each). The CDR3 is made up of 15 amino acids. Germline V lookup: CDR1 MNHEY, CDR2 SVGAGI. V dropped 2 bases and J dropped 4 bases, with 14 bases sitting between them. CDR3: CASSYPSGAGETQYF. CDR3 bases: TGTGCCAGCAGTTACCCCTCTGGGGCGGGAGAGACCCAGTACTTC.

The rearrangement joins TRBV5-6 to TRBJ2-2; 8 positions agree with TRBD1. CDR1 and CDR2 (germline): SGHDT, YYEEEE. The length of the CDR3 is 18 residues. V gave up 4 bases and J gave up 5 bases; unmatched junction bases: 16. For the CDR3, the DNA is TGTGCCAGCAGCCCCCGGACAGGGTTTCGAGTGATGACCGGGGAGCTGTTTTTT. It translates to CASSPRTGFRVMTGELFF.

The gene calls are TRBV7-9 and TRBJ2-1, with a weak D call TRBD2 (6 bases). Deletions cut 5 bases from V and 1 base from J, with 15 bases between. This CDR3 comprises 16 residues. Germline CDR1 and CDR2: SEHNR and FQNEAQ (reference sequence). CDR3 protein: CASSPTRGASYNEQFF. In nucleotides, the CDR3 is TGTGCCAGCAGCCCGACTAGGGGAGCGTCCTACAATGAGCAGTTCTTC.

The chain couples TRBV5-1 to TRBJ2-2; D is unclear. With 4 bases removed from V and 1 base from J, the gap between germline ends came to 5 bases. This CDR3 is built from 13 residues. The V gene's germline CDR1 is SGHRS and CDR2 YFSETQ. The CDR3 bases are TGCGCCAGCAGCCAGGAGAACACCGGGGAGCTGTTTTTT. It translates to CASSQENTGELFF.

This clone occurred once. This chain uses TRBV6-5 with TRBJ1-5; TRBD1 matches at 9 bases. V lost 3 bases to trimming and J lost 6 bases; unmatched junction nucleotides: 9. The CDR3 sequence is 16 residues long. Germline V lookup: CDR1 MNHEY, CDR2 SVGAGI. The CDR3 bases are TGTGCCAGCAGTTATACCGGGACAGGGAAGCCTCAGCCCCAGCATTTT. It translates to CASSYTGTGKPQPQHF.

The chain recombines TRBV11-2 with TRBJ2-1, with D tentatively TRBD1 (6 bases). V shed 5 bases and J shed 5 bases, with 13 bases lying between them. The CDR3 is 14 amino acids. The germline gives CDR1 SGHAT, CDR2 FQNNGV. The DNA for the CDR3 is TGTGCCAGCAGCCCCGGTACAGGGAACAATGAGCAGTTCTTC. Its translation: CASSPGTGNNEQFF. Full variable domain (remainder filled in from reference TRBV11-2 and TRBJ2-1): EAGVAQSPRYKIIEKRQSVAFWCNPISGHATLYWYQQILGQGPKLLIQFQNNGVVDDSQLPKDRFSAERLKGVDSTLKIQPAKLEDSAVYLCASSPGTGNNEQFFGPGTRLTVL.

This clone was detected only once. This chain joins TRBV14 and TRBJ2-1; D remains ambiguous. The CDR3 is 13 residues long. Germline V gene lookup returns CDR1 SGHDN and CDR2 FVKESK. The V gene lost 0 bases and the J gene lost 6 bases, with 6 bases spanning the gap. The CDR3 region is CASSQDGTNEQFF. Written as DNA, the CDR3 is TGTGCCAGCAGCCAAGATGGCACCAATGAGCAGTTCTTC.

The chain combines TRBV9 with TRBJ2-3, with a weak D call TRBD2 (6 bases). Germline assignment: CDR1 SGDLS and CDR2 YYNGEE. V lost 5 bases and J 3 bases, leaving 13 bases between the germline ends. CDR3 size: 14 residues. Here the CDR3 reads CASRGTAGTDTQYF. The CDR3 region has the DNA TGTGCCAGCAGAGGGACGGCGGGGACAGATACGCAGTATTTT.

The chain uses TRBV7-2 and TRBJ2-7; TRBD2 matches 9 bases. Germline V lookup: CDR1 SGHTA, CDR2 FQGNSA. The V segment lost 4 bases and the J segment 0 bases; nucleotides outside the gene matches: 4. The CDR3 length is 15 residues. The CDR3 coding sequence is TGTGCCAGCAGCTCGACTAGCGGAAGCTCCTACGAGCAGTACTTC. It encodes CASSSTSGSSYEQYF.

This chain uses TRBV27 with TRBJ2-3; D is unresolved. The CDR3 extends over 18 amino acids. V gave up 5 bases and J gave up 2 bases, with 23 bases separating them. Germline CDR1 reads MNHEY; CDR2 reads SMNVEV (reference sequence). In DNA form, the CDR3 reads TGTGCCAGCAGTCCCCTAAATTCTCTGGGTGCGACCACAGATACGCAGTATTTT. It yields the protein CASSPLNSLGATTDTQYF.

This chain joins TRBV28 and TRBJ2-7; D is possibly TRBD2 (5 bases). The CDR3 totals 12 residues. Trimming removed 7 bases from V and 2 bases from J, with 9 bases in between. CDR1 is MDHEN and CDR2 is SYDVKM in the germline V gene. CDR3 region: CASTSTPYEQYF. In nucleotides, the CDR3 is TGTGCCAGCACTAGCACTCCCTACGAGCAGTACTTC.

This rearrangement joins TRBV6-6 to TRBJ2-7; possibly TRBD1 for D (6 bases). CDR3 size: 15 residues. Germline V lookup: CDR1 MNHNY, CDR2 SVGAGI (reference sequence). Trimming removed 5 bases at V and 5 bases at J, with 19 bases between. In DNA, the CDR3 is TGTGCCAGCAGTATACAGGGTGACGGTGTAAACGAGCAGTACTTC. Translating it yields CASSIQGDGVNEQYF.

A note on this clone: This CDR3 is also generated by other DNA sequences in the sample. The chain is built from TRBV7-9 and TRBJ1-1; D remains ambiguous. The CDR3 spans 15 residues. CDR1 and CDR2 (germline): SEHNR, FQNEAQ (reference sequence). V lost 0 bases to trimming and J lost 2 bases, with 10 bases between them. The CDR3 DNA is TGTGCCAGCAGCTTAGCGACCGGAGGAAACACTGAAGCTTTCTTT. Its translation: CASSLATGGNTEAFF.

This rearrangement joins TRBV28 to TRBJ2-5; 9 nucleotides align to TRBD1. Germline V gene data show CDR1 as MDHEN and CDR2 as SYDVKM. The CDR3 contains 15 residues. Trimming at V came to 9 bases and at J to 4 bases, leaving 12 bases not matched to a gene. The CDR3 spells CASEWGQGFGETQYF. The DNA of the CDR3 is TGTGCCAGTGAGTGGGGACAGGGATTTGGAGAGACCCAGTACTTC. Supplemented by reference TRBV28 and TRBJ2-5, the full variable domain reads DVKVTQSSRYLVKRTGEKVFLECVQDMDHENMFWYRQDPGLGLRLIYFSYDVKMKEKGDIPEGYSVSREKKERFSLILESASTNQTSMYLCASEWGQGFGETQYFGPGTRLLVL.